The clone carrying this T cell receptor (beta chain) showed up just a few times. Its cognate antigen is unknown. The V end lost 3 bases, the J end lost 4 bases, and 8 bases lay between the germline ends. This CDR3 region has 14 residues. Germline CDR1 SGDLS, CDR2 YYNGEE. The data stem from a study of identical twins. Findings of the study overall: Invariant MAIT and iNKT cells could partly confound zero-insertion analyses. Among monozygotic twins, out-of-frame TCR alpha sharing exceeded what models predicted.

Everyone who donated was a healthy Caucasian. One entry per CDR3 protein results from TCRdb running MiXCR on the 5' RACE reads. The sample contains approximately 470,000 distinct CDR3 sequences, approximately 15% of which appear only once. These data also featured in a second study, about yellow fever vaccine responses in identical twins. That paper states: Reports say the vaccine T cell response in twins looked partly convergent and partly personalized.

The chain recombines TRBV9 with TRBJ1-6, with D hard to call. The sample consisted of CD4+ T cells sorted from blood. This receptor was identified in a woman under 30 in good health. CDR3 loop: CASSENRYNSPLHF. DNA for the CDR3: TGTGCCAGCAGCGAAAACAGATATAATTCACCCCTCCACTTT.